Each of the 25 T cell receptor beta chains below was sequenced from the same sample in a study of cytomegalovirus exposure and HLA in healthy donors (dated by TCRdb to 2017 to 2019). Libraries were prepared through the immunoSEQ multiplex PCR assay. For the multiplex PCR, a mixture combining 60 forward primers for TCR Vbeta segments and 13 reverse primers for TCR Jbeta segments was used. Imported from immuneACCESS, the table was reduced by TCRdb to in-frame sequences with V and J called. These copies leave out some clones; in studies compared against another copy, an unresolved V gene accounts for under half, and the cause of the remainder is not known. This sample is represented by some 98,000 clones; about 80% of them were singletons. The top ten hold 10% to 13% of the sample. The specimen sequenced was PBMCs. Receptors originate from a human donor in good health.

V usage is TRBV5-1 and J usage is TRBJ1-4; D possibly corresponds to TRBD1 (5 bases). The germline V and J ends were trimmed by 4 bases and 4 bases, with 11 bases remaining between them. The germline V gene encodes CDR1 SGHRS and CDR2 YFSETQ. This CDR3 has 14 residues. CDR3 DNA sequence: TGCGCCAGCAGCGGGGGGTTGAATAATGAAAAACTGTTTTTT. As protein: CASSGGLNNEKLFF.

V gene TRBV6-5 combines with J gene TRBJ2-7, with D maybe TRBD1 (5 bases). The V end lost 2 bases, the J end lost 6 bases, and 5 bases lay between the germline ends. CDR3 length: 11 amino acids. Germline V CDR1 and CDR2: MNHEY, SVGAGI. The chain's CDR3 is CASSYRGEQYF. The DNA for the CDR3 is TGTGCCAGCAGTTACAGGGGCGAGCAGTACTTC.

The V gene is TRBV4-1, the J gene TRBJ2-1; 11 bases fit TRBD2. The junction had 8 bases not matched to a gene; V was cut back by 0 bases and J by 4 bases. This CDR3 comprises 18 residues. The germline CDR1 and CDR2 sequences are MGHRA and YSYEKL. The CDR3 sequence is CASSQDPAGTSGYNEQFF. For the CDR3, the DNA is TGCGCCAGCAGCCAAGATCCAGCCGGGACTAGCGGATACAATGAGCAGTTCTTC.

The CDR3 coding sequence is TGTGCCATCAGCGGGGTTATGAGCAATCAGCCCCAGCATTTT. It codes for CAISGVMSNQPQHF. This chain links TRBV10-3 with TRBJ1-5; unclear D gene. V was trimmed by 6 bases and J by 1 base, leaving 10 bases between them. The CDR3 has 14 residues. Germline V lookup: CDR1 ENHRY, CDR2 SYGVKD.

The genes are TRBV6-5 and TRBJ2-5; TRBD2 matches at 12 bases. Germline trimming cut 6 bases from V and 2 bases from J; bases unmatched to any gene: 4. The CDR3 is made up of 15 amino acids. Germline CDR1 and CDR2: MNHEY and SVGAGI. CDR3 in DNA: TGTGCCAGCAGGATGACTAGCGGGGGACAAGAGACCCAGTACTTC. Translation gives CASRMTSGGQETQYF.

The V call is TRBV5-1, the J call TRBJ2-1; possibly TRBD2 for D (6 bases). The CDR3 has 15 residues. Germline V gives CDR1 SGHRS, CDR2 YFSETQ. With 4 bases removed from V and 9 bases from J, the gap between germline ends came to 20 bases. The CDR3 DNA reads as TGCGCCAGCAGCAGGCGCGAGCGGGCCTTCGGTGAGCAGTTCTTC. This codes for CASSRRERAFGEQFF.

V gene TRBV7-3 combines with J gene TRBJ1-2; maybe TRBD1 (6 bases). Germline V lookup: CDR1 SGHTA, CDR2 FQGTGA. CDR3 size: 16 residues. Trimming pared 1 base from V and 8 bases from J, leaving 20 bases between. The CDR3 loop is CASSLKRLSGDGGYTF. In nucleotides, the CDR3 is TGTGCCAGCAGCTTAAAAAGATTGTCAGGGGATGGCGGCTACACCTTC.

The CDR3 spells CAWSVPGGLSGNTIYF. DNA of the CDR3: TGTGCCTGGAGTGTACCTGGGGGCCTCTCTGGAAACACCATATATTTT. The chain employs TRBV30 and TRBJ1-3, with D possibly TRBD1 on 6 matching bases. The CDR3 length is 16 residues. The V and J ends lost 0 bases and 0 bases respectively, with 12 bases between them. CDR1 is GTSNPN and CDR2 is SVGIG in the germline V gene (reference sequence).

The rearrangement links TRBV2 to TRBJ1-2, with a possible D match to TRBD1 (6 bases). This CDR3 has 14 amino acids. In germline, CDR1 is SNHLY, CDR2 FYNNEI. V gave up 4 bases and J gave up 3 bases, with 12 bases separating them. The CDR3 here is CASSVHRVDYGYTF. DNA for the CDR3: TGTGCCAGCAGTGTGCACAGGGTGGACTATGGCTACACCTTC. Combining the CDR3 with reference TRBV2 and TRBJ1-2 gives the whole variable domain EPEVTQTPSHQVTQMGQEVILRCVPISNHLYFYWYRQILGQKVEFLVSFYNNEISEKSEIFDDQFSVERPDGSNFTLKIRSTKLEDSAMYFCASSVHRVDYGYTFGSGTRLTVV.

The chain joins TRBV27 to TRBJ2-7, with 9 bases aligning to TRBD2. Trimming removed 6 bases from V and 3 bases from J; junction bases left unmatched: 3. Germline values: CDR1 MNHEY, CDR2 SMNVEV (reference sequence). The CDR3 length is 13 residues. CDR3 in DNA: TGTGCCAGCAGGCCTAGCGGGGTCTACGAGCAGTACTTC. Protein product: CASRPSGVYEQYF.

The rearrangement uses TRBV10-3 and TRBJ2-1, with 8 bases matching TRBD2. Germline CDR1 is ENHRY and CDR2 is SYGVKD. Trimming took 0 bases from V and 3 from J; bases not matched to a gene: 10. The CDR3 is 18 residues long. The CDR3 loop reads CAISESNRGGGFYNEQFF. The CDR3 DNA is TGTGCCATCAGTGAGTCGAACCGGGGGGGCGGTTTCTACAATGAGCAGTTCTTC.

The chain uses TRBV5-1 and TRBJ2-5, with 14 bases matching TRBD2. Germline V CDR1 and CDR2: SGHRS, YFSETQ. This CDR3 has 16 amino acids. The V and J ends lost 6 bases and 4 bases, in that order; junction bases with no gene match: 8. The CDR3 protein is CASNPGLAGGLETQYF. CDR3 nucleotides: TGCGCCAGCAACCCTGGACTAGCGGGAGGTCTAGAGACCCAGTACTTC.

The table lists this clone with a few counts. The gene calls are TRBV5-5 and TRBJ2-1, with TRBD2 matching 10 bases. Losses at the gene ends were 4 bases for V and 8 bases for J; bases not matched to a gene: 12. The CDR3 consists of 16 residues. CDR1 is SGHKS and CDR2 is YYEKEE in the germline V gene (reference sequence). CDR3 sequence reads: CASSLPSGGVTYEQFF. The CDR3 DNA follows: TGTGCCAGCAGCCTACCGAGCGGGGGGGTTACTTATGAGCAGTTCTTC. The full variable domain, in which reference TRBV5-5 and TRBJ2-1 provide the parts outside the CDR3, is DAGVTQSPTHLIKTRGQQVTLRCSPISGHKSVSWYQQVLGQGPQFIFQYYEKEERGRGNFPDRFSARQFPNYSSELNVNALLLGDSALYLCASSLPSGGVTYEQFFGPGTRLTVL.

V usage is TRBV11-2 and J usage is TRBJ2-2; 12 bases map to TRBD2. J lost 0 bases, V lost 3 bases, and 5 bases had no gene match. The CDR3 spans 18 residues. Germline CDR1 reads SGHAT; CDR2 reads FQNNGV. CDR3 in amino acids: CASSFGLAGRTNTGELFF. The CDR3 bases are TGTGCCAGCAGCTTCGGACTAGCGGGGCGCACGAACACCGGGGAGCTGTTTTTT.

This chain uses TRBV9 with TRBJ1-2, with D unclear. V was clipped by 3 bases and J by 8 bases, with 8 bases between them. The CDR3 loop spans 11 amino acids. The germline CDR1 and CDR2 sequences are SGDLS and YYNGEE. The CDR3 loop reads CASSGPGGYTF. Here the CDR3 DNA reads TGTGCCAGCAGCGGGCCGGGGGGCTACACCTTC.

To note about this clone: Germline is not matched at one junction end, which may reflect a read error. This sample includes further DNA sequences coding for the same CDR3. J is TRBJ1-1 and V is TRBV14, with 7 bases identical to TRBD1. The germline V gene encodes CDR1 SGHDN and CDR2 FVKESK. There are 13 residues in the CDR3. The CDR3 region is CASSQQGNTEAFF. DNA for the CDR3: TGTGCCAGCAGTCAACAGGGGAACACTGAAGCCTTCTTT.

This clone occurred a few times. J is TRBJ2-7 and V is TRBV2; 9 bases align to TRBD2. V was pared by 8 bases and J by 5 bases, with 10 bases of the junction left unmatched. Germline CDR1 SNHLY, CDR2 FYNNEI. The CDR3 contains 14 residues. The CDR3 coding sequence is TGTGCCAGCCGGGAAGGCGGGAGGGACGACGAGCAGTACTTC. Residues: CASREGGRDDEQYF.

CDR3 in DNA: TGTGCCAGCAGCTTCTTACGCGCGGAGCTGTTTTTT. Translated, it gives CASSFLRAELFF. The rearrangement uses TRBV7-2 and TRBJ2-2, with D uncertain. V gave up 3 bases and J gave up 10 bases, with 9 bases separating them. This CDR3 contains 12 residues. CDR1 is SGHTA, CDR2 FQGNSA, per germline.

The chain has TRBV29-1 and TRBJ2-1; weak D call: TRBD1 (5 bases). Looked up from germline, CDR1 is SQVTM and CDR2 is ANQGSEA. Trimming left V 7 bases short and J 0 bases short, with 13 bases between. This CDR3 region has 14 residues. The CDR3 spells CSGGARSSYNEQFF. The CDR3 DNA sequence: TGCAGCGGGGGCGCAAGGAGCTCCTACAATGAGCAGTTCTTC.

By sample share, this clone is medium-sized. The CDR3 is CASSAGEGQPQHF. The CDR3 nucleotides are TGTGCCAGCAGTGCAGGGGAGGGTCAGCCCCAGCATTTT. V usage is TRBV6-4 and J usage is TRBJ1-5; tentatively, D is TRBD1 (6 bases). The CDR3 runs to 13 residues. V was trimmed by 4 bases and J by 6 bases, leaving 10 bases between them. Germline assignment: CDR1 MRHNA and CDR2 SNTAGT.

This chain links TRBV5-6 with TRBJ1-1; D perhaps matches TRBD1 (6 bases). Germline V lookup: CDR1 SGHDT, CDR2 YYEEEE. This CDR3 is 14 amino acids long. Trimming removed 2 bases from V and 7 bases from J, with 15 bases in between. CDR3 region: CASSFGPGAYEAFF. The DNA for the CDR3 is TGTGCCAGCAGCTTCGGTCCAGGGGCTTATGAAGCTTTCTTT.

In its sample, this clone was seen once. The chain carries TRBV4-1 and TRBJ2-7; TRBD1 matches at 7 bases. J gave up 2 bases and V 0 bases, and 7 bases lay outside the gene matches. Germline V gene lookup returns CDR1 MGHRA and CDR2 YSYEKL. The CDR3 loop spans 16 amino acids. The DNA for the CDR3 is TGCGCCAGCAGCCAAGACCGACAGGGTAAGGCCTACGAGCAGTACTTC. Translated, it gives CASSQDRQGKAYEQYF.

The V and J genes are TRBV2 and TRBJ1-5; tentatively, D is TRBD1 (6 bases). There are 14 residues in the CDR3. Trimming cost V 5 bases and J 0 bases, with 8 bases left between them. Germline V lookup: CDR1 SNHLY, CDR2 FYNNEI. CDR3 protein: CASSRDTSNQPQHF. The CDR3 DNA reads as TGTGCCAGCAGTAGGGACACTAGCAATCAGCCCCAGCATTTT.

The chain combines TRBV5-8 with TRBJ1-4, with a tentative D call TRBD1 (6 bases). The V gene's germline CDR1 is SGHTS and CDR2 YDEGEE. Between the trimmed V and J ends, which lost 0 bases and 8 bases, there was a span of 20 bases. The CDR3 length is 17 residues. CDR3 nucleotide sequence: TGTGCCAGCAGCTTGGCCGAGTATGTGGGGACAAGGGAAAAACTGTTTTTT. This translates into CASSLAEYVGTREKLFF.

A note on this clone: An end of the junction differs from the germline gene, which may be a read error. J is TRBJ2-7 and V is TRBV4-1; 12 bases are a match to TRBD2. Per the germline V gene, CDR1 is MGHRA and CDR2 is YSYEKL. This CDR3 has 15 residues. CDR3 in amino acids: CASSPGQTGLAGTNF. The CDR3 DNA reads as TGCGCCAGCAGCCCGGGACAGACGGGACTAGCGGGTACGAACTTC.